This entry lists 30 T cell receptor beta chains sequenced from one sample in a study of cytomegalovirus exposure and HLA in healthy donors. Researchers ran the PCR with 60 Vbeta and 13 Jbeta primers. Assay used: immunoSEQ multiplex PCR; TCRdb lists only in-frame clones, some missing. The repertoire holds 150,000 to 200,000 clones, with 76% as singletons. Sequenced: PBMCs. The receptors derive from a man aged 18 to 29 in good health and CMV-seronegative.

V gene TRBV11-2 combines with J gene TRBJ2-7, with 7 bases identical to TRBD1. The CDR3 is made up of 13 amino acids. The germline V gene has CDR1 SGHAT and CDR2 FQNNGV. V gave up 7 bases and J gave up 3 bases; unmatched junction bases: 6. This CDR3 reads CASTKDRSYEQYF. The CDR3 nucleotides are TGTGCCAGCACCAAGGACAGGAGCTACGAGCAGTACTTC.

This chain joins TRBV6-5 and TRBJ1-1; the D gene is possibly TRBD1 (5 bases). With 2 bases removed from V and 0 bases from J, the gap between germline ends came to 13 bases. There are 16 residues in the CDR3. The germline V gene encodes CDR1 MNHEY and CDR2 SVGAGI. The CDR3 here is CASSYAGIGVNTEAFF. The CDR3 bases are TGTGCCAGCAGTTACGCAGGGATTGGGGTGAACACTGAAGCTTTCTTT.

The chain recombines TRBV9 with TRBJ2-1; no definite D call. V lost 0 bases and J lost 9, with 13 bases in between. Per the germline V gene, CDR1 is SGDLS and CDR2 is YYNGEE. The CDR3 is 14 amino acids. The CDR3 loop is CASSVAVLSSEQFF. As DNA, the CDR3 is TGTGCCAGCAGCGTAGCGGTCCTTTCTAGTGAGCAGTTCTTC.

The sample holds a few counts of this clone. CDR3 in amino acids: CASRQRNTEAFF. The DNA for the CDR3 is TGTGCCAGCAGACAGAGGAACACTGAAGCTTTCTTT. The chain uses TRBV6-6 and TRBJ1-1; D gene ambiguous. V lost 6 bases and J 1 base, leaving 6 bases between the germline ends. The CDR3 is 12 residues long. Germline V lookup: CDR1 MNHNY, CDR2 SVGAGI (reference sequence).

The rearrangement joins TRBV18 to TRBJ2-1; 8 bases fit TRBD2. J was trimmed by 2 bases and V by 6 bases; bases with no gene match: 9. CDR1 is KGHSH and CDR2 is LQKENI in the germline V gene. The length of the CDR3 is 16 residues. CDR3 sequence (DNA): TGTGCCAGCTCCCCGGGGACGGGAGGGCCCTACAATGAGCAGTTCTTC. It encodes CASSPGTGGPYNEQFF.

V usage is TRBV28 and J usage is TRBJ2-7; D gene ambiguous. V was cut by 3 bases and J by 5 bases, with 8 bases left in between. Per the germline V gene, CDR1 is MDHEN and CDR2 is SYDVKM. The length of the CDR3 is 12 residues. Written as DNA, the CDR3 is TGTGCCAGCAGTTTTCGTCGGGACGAGCAGTACTTC. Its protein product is CASSFRRDEQYF.

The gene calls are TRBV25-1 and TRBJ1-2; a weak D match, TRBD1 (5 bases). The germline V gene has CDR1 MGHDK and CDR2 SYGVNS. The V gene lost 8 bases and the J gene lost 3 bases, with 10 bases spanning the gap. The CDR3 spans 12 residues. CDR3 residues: CASRGGDYGYTF. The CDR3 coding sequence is TGTGCCAGCCGCGGAGGGGACTATGGCTACACCTTC.

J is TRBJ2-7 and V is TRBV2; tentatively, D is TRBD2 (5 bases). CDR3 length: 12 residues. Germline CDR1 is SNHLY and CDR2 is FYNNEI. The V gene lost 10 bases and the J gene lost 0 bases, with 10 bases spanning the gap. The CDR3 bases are TGTGCCACCCGGCGGGTCTCCTACGAGCAGTACTTC. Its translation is CATRRVSYEQYF.

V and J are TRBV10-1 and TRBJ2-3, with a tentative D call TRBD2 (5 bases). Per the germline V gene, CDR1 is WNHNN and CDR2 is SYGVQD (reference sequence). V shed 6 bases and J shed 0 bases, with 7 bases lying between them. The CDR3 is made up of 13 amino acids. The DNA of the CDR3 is TGCGCCAGCAGCCGGACTAGCACAGATACGCAGTATTTT. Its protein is CASSRTSTDTQYF.

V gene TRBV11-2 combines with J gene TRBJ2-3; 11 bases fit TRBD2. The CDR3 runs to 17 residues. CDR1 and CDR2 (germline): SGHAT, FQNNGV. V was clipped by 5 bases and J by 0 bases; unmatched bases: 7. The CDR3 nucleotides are TGTGCCAGCAGCCCGGGACTAGCGGCCTTCAGCACAGATACGCAGTATTTT. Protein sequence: CASSPGLAAFSTDTQYF.

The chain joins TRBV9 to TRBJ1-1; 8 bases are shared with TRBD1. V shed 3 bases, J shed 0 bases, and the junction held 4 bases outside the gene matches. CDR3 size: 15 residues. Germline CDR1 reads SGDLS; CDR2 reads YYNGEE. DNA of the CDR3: TGTGCCAGCAGCGGACGACAGGGGATGAACACTGAAGCTTTCTTT. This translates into CASSGRQGMNTEAFF.

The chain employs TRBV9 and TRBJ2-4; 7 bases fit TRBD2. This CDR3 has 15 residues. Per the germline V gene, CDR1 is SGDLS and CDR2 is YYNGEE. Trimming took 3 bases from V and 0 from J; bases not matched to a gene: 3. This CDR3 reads CASSGGGLAKNIQYF. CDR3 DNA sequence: TGTGCCAGCAGCGGGGGGGGACTAGCCAAAAACATTCAGTACTTC.

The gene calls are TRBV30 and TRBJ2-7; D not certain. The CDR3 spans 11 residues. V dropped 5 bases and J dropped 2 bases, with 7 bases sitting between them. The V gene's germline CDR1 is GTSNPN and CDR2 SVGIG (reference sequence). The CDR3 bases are TGTGCCTGGTCCAGGACCTACGAGCAGTACTTC. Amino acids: CAWSRTYEQYF. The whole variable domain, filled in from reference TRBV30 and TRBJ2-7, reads SQTIHQWPATLVQPVGSPLSLECTVEGTSNPNLYWYRQAAGRGLQLLFYSVGIGQISSEVPQNLSASRPQDRQFILSSKKLLLSDSGFYLCAWSRTYEQYFGPGTRLTVT.

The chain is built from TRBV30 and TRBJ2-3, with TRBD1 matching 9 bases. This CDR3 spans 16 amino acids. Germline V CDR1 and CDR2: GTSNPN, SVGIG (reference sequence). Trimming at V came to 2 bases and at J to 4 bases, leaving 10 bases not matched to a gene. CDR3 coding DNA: TGTGCCTGGAGTTCAGGACAGGGGCGACTATCAGATACGCAGTATTTT. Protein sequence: CAWSSGQGRLSDTQYF.

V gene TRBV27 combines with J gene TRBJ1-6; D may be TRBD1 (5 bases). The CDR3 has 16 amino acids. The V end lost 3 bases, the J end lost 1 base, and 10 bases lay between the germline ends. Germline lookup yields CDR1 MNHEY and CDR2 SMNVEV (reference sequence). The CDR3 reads CASSFRAGSYNSPLHF. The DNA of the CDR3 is TGTGCCAGCAGTTTTCGGGCAGGGTCCTATAATTCACCCCTCCACTTT.

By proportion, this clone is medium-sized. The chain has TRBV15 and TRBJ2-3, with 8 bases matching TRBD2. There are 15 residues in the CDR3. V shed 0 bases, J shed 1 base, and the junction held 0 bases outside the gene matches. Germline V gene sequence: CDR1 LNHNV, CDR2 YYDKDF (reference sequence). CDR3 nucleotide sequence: TGTGCCACCAGCAGAGAGCGGGGGGGCACAGATACGCAGTATTTT. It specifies CATSRERGGTDTQYF.

CDR3 bases: TGTGCCAGCAGCCCGACAGAGCCCGGGCAGCCCCAGCATTTT. Residues: CASSPTEPGQPQHF. V and J are TRBV7-9 and TRBJ1-5, with D possibly matching TRBD1 (5 bases). This CDR3 spans 14 amino acids. Trimming removed 5 bases at V and 7 bases at J, with 15 bases between. CDR1 is SEHNR and CDR2 is FQNEAQ in the germline V gene (reference sequence).

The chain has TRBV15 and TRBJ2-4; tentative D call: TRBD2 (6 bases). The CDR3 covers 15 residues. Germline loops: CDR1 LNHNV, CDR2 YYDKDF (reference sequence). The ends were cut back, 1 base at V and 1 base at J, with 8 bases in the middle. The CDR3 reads CATSRVGGAKNIQYF. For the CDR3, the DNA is TGTGCCACCAGCAGAGTTGGGGGGGCCAAAAACATTCAGTACTTC.

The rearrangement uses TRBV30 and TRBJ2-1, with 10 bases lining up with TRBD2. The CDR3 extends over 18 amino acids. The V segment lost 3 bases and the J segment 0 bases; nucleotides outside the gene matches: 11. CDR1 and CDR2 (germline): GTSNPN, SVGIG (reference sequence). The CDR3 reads CAWRGFSGGFRSYNEQFF. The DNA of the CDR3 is TGTGCCTGGAGGGGGTTTAGCGGGGGGTTCCGCTCCTACAATGAGCAGTTCTTC.

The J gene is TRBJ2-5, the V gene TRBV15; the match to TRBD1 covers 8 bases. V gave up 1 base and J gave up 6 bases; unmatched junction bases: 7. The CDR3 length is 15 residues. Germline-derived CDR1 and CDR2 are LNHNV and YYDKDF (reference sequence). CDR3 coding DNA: TGTGCCACCAGCAGAGGACAGGGGACGTTCAAGACCCAGTACTTC. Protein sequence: CATSRGQGTFKTQYF. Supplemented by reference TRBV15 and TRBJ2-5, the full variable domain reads DAMVIQNPRYQVTQFGKPVTLSCSQTLNHNVMYWYQQKSSQAPKLLFHYYDKDFNNEADTPDNFQSRRPNTSFCFLDIRSPGLGDTAMYLCATSRGQGTFKTQYFGPGTRLLVL.

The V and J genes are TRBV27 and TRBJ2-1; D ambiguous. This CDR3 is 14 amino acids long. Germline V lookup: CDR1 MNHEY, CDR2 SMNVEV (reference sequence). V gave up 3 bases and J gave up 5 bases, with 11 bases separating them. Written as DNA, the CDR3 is TGTGCCAGCAGTTTCGTTAGAGTTGACAATGAGCAGTTCTTC. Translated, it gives CASSFVRVDNEQFF.

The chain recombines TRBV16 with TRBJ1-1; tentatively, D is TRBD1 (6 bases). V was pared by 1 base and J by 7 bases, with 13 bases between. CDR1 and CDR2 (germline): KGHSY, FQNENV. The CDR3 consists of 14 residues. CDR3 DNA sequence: TGTGCCAGCAGCCAATATGAACAGGGTGGTGAAGCTTTCTTT. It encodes CASSQYEQGGEAFF.

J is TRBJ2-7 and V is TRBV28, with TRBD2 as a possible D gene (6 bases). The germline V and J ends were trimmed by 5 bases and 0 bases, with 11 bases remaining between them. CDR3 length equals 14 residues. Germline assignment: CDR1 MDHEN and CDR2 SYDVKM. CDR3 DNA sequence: TGTGCCAGCAGTGCGGGACGGAGCTCCTACGAGCAGTACTTC. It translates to CASSAGRSSYEQYF.

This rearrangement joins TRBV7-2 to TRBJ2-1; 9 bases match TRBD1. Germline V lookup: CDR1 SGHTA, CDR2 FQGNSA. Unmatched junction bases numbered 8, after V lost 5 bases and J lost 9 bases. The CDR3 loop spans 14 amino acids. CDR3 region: CASSLRTGVTEQFF. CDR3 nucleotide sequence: TGTGCCAGCAGCCTACGGACAGGGGTAACTGAGCAGTTCTTC.

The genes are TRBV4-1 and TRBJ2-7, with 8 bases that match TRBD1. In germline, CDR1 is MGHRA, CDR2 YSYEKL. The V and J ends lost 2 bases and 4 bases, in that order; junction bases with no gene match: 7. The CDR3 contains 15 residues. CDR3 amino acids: CASSQQDRVGYEQYF. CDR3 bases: TGCGCCAGCAGCCAACAGGACAGGGTAGGGTACGAGCAGTACTTC.

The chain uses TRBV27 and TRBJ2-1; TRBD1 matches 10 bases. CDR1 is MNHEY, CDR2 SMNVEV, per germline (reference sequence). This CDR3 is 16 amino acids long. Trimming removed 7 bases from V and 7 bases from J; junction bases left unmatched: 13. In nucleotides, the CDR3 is TGTGCCAGCACCGAGCTTCCGGGACAGGGGAAGAATGAGCAGTTCTTC. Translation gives CASTELPGQGKNEQFF.

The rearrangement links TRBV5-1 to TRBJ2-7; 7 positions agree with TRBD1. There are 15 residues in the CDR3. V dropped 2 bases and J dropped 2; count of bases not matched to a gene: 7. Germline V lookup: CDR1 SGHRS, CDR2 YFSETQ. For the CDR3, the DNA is TGCGCCAGCAGCTTAGGGGACAGAGAAGCCTACGAGCAGTACTTC. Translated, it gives CASSLGDREAYEQYF.

The CDR3: CASSFREGAESPLHF. CDR3 nucleotide sequence: TGTGCCAGCAGTTTTCGGGAGGGGGCGGAATCACCCCTCCACTTT. This chain uses TRBV6-6 with TRBJ1-6; TRBD1 agrees at 7 bases. CDR1 and CDR2 (germline): MNHNY, SVGAGI (reference sequence). The CDR3 loop spans 15 amino acids. V lost 4 bases and J lost 10; bases outside the gene matches: 10.

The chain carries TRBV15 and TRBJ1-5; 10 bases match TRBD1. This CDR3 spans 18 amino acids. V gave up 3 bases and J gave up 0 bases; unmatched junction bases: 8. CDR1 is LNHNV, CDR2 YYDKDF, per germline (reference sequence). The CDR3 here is CATSRGDRGFYSNQPQHF. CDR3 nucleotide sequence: TGTGCCACCAGCAGGGGGGACAGGGGCTTCTATAGCAATCAGCCCCAGCATTTT.

In DNA, the CDR3 is TGTGCCAGCAGTGAAGGGGGCACCTACGAGCAGTACTTC. Translated: CASSEGGTYEQYF. The genes are TRBV6-1 and TRBJ2-7; TRBD1 is a possible D gene (5 bases). Germline CDR1 reads MNHNS; CDR2 reads SASEGT. V lost 1 base and J lost 2, with 6 bases in between. The CDR3 length is 13 residues.